The text below deals with one T cell receptor beta chain. Its antigen remains undetermined. No base quality information exists; no much larger clone differs at one position. The data derive from a study of blood T cell repertoires in COVID-19 (dated by TCRdb to 2020 to 2022). Turning to the overall study: Collaborator samples came from the United States, Italy and Spain and covered acute and convalescent phases of COVID-19. The prospective study material was composed of cDNA or gDNA derived from T cells, B-cell-depleted T cells, or PBMCs. The dataset comprised deeply sampled blood TCRbeta repertoires from subjects exposed to, actively infected with, or recovered from COVID-19. The repertoires were released in a freely available public database intended as a resource for research on the immune response to SARS-CoV-2. Samples were obtained from the ongoing ImmuneRACE study (first 160 participants) and from about 1,300 subjects provided by 6 global collaborators. Sample metadata almost always included a de-identified subject ID, COVID-19 status, age in years and sex. Where available, HLA class I and class II types were obtained from metadata supplied by the sample provider rather than from assay-based typing. The paper's findings and limits, for the study overall: Clinical and demographic metadata were provided uncurated, with the amount varying by source and participant.

Whole blood was collected in K2EDTA tubes by collaborating institutions according to the institutions' own protocols. For TCRbeta analysis, collaborators shipped samples as frozen whole blood, isolated PBMCs, or DNA extracted from either of those sample types. The immunoSEQ Assay, a bias-controlled multiplex PCR, was used to amplify TCRbeta CDR3 regions from genomic DNA. The paper's processing steps were these. Within the assay, amplification of reference gene primers was used to estimate how many nucleated cells each sample contained. To quantify the absolute abundance of each unique TCRbeta CDR3 rearrangement, sequence reads were collapsed and filtered. For each sample, productive Simpson clonality was calculated as the square root of Simpson's diversity index over productive rearrangements. The immuneACCESS repertoire file appears here via TCRdb, limited to in-frame rearrangements. These files lack a portion of the clones; in checked studies, under half of the deficit traces to unresolved V genes, and the cause of the others is not known. The DNA was the basis for D and trimming; V, J and clone size are from that table. The sample table records roughly 190,000 clones; 88% of these occur just once. Approximately 6% of the sample is held by the ten biggest clonotypes.

The CDR3 goes from the cysteine to the phenylalanine over 12 residues. The entry retains the CDR3 DNA only, 36 bases that are in frame from base 1. The germline V gene (reference sequence) supplies CDR1 MNHEY and CDR2 SMNVEV. V loses 7 bases, J loses 2 bases, and the germline ends lie 3 bases apart. The chain links TRBV27 with TRBJ2-6; the D gene assignment is ambiguous. The origin of this receptor is a man in his forties or fifties with active or convalescent COVID-19. Sequencing was done on a sample of peripheral blood. The CDR3 is CASTTGANVLTF. The DNA sequence is given as TGTGCCAGCACAACTGGGGCCAACGTCCTGACTTTC.